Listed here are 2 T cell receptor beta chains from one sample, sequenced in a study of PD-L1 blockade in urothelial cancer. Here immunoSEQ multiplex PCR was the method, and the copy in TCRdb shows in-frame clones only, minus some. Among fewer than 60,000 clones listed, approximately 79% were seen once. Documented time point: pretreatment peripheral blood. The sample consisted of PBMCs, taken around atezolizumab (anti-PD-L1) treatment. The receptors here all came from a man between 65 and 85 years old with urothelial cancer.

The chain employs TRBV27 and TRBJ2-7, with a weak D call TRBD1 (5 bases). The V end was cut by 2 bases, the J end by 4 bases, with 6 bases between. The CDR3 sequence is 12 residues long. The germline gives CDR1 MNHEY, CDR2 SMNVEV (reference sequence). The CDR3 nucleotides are TGTGCCAGCAGTTTAAAGGGGTACGAGCAGTACTTC. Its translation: CASSLKGYEQYF.

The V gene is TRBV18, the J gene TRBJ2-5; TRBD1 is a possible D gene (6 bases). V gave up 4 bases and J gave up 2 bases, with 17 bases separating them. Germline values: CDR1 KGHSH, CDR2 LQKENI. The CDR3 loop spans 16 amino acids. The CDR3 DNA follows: TGTGCCAGCTCACTAAAACCTCGTGGACAGCAAGAGACCCAGTACTTC. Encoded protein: CASSLKPRGQQETQYF.